This passage covers 14 T cell receptor beta chains from one sample sequenced in a study of shared clonotypes between healthy human individuals. Clones were read by immunoSEQ multiplex PCR, and TCRdb kept only the in-frame ones, dropping some. The data contain some 2.1 million clones, over 85% of them singletons. The specimen was naive CD4+ T cells sorted from blood. Sample subset: CD45RA+ positively selected. The receptor source for this set is a man aged 18 to 35 in good health.

This clone was picked up one time. The genes are TRBV30 and TRBJ2-3; no firm D call. Germline lookup yields CDR1 GTSNPN and CDR2 SVGIG (reference sequence). CDR3 length equals 15 residues. The V and J ends lost 1 base and 6 bases respectively, with 17 bases between them. Here the CDR3 DNA reads TGTGCCTGGAGTGAAAGTGTTCTAGTTTCGGATACGCAGTATTTT. This translates into CAWSESVLVSDTQYF.

The V call is TRBV11-2, the J call TRBJ2-7, with D perhaps matching TRBD2 (5 bases). The V gene's germline CDR1 is SGHAT and CDR2 FQNNGV. CDR3 length: 15 amino acids. Deletions cut 3 bases from V and 0 bases from J, with 12 bases between. The CDR3 sequence is CASSLSGESSYEQYF. The CDR3, as DNA: TGTGCCAGCAGCTTGAGTGGGGAGAGCTCCTACGAGCAGTACTTC.

V usage is TRBV7-9 and J usage is TRBJ1-3; D is possibly TRBD1 (6 bases). The CDR3 is made up of 14 amino acids. Trimming cost V 1 base and J 3 bases, with 7 bases left between them. Germline CDR1 and CDR2: SEHNR and FQNEAQ (reference sequence). The CDR3 loop reads CASSLETGGNTIYF. In DNA form, the CDR3 reads TGTGCCAGCAGCTTAGAGACAGGTGGAAACACCATATATTTT.

V usage is TRBV7-2 and J usage is TRBJ2-7; maybe TRBD2 (5 bases). V was trimmed by 1 base and J by 0 bases, leaving 13 bases between them. The CDR3 length is 16 residues. Germline values: CDR1 SGHTA, CDR2 FQGNSA. The DNA for the CDR3 is TGTGCCAGCAGCTTAGTGGCTAGCTCGAGCTCCTACGAGCAGTACTTC. Its translation is CASSLVASSSSYEQYF. Full variable domain (rest looked up from reference TRBV7-2 and TRBJ2-7): GAGVSQSPSNKVTEKGKDVELRCDPISGHTALYWYRQSLGQGLEFLIYFQGNSAPDKSGLPSDRFSAERTGGSVSTLTIQRTQQEDSAVYLCASSLVASSSSYEQYFGPGTRLTVT.

The gene calls are TRBV28 and TRBJ2-7; TRBD1 agrees at 9 bases. Germline trimming cut 3 bases from V and 0 bases from J; bases unmatched to any gene: 9. The CDR3 has 17 residues. CDR1 is MDHEN, CDR2 SYDVKM, per germline. This CDR3 reads CASSFPLRTGASYEQYF. CDR3 DNA sequence: TGTGCCAGCAGTTTCCCACTACGGACAGGGGCCTCCTACGAGCAGTACTTC.

V gene TRBV7-9 combines with J gene TRBJ2-1, with D hard to call. Per the germline V gene, CDR1 is SEHNR and CDR2 is FQNEAQ (reference sequence). The CDR3 consists of 11 residues. V shed 4 bases and J shed 9 bases, with 7 bases lying between them. CDR3 DNA: TGTGCCAGCAGCTCCTCGCCTGAGCAGTTCTTC. Protein: CASSSSPEQFF.

On this clone: Other DNA sequences in the same sample also yield this CDR3. The V gene is TRBV18, the J gene TRBJ1-2; 8 bases agree with TRBD1. V gave up 5 bases and J gave up 3 bases; unmatched junction bases: 5. This CDR3 region has 14 residues. Germline values: CDR1 KGHSH, CDR2 LQKENI. The CDR3 loop reads CASSTGQGDYGYTF. The CDR3 coding sequence is TGTGCCAGCTCAACCGGACAGGGTGACTATGGCTACACCTTC.

This chain links TRBV27 with TRBJ2-1; D is undetermined. Trimming removed 7 bases from V and 8 bases from J, with 21 bases in between. This CDR3 spans 15 amino acids. The germline V gene encodes CDR1 MNHEY and CDR2 SMNVEV (reference sequence). In DNA form, the CDR3 reads TGTGCCAGCACCCACGGTGGTTCTAGAGTTGATGAGCAGTTCTTC. Protein sequence: CASTHGGSRVDEQFF.

The chain joins TRBV7-2 to TRBJ1-5, with 8 bases identical to TRBD1. The CDR3 sequence is 13 residues long. Germline V gene lookup returns CDR1 SGHTA and CDR2 FQGNSA. The ends lost 5 bases at V and 7 bases at J; junction bases unmatched: 4. The CDR3 DNA is TGTGCCAGCAGCAATCAGGGGGCCCAGCCCCAGCATTTT. This translates into CASSNQGAQPQHF.

As regards this clone: The sample holds other DNA sequences that translate to the same CDR3. The chain links TRBV6-1 to TRBJ1-3; maybe TRBD1 (5 bases). V was pared by 5 bases and J by 0 bases, with 8 bases between. There are 14 residues in the CDR3. The germline V gene has CDR1 MNHNS and CDR2 SASEGT. CDR3 loop: CASSPGSSGNTIYF. CDR3 nucleotides: TGTGCCAGCAGTCCAGGGAGCTCTGGAAACACCATATATTTT.

The chain employs TRBV12-5 and TRBJ2-5; D gene unclear. The germline V gene has CDR1 LGHNT and CDR2 FRNRAP. The CDR3 extends over 15 amino acids. Trimming shortened V by 1 base and J by 4 bases, and 13 bases separated the two germline ends. For the CDR3, the DNA is TGTGCTAGTGGTTTGGCACACCTAATGCGAGAGACCCAGTACTTC. Translated, it gives CASGLAHLMRETQYF.

The chain employs TRBV4-1 and TRBJ2-2; D is perhaps TRBD2 (5 bases). This CDR3 is built from 18 residues. V was pared by 3 bases and J by 0 bases, with 17 bases between. The germline V gene has CDR1 MGHRA and CDR2 YSYEKL. The CDR3 sequence: CASSHGPGWSANTGELFF. CDR3 sequence (DNA): TGCGCCAGCAGCCATGGTCCGGGGTGGAGCGCGAACACCGGGGAGCTGTTTTTT.

The V gene is TRBV4-2, the J gene TRBJ1-5; TRBD1 agrees at 7 bases. Trimming took 3 bases from V and 5 from J; bases not matched to a gene: 7. The CDR3 runs 15 residues. The germline CDR1 and CDR2 sequences are LGHNA and YNFKEQ. CDR3 nucleotides: TGTGCCAGCAGCCATTCCCGACAGGGCGATCAGCCCCAGCATTTT. Translated, it gives CASSHSRQGDQPQHF.

This chain links TRBV5-1 with TRBJ2-5; 11 bases agree with TRBD2. There are 15 residues in the CDR3. Per the germline V gene, CDR1 is SGHRS and CDR2 is YFSETQ. V gave up 4 bases and J gave up 6 bases; unmatched junction bases: 8. The CDR3 DNA sequence: TGCGCCAGCAGCCCACTAGCGGGGGCCGGGAAGACCCAGTACTTC. Amino acid sequence: CASSPLAGAGKTQYF.